The 29 T cell receptor beta chains in this list originate from one sample, sequenced in a study of blood T cell repertoires in COVID-19. The assay was immunoSEQ multiplex PCR, and TCRdb's table has in-frame clones only and misses some. The sample has tens of thousands of clones, 86% seen once. Source material: peripheral blood. The source is a woman of 80 years or more with acute or convalescent COVID-19.

This rearrangement joins TRBV19 to TRBJ1-1; D is perhaps TRBD1 (5 bases). The CDR3 sequence is 14 residues long. Germline-derived CDR1 and CDR2 are LNHDA and SQIVND (reference sequence). V lost 4 bases and J 4 bases, leaving 13 bases between the germline ends. The CDR3 protein is CASSTRGVLTEAFF. CDR3 sequence (DNA): TGTGCCAGTAGTACCCGGGGGGTCCTCACTGAAGCTTTCTTT.

This chain links TRBV24-1 with TRBJ1-1; 7 positions agree with TRBD1. The trim removed 10 bases at V and 2 bases at J, leaving 6 bases unmatched. The CDR3 is 13 amino acids. Germline CDR1 is KGHDR and CDR2 is SFDVKD. The CDR3 DNA is TGTGCCACTCAGGGGGACGGAAACACTGAAGCTTTCTTT. It yields the protein CATQGDGNTEAFF.

This clone was seen a handful of times. J is TRBJ2-7 and V is TRBV5-1; D is unclear. The V gene's germline CDR1 is SGHRS and CDR2 YFSETQ. Between the trimmed V and J ends, which lost 0 bases and 0 bases, there was a span of 10 bases. This CDR3 spans 15 amino acids. Here the CDR3 reads CASSLEPGRSYEQYF. The CDR3 nucleotides read TGCGCCAGCAGCTTGGAACCAGGCCGCTCCTACGAGCAGTACTTC.

V usage is TRBV11-2 and J usage is TRBJ1-4; D ambiguous. From germline, CDR1 is SGHAT and CDR2 FQNNGV. V was clipped by 6 bases and J by 4 bases, with 12 bases between them. The CDR3 extends over 14 amino acids. The CDR3 spells CASSTGWVNEKLFF. The CDR3 nucleotides read TGTGCCAGCAGTACCGGGTGGGTTAATGAAAAACTGTTTTTT. Together with reference TRBV11-2 and TRBJ1-4, the CDR3 gives the full variable domain: EAGVAQSPRYKIIEKRQSVAFWCNPISGHATLYWYQQILGQGPKLLIQFQNNGVVDDSQLPKDRFSAERLKGVDSTLKIQPAKLEDSAVYLCASSTGWVNEKLFFGSGTQLSVL.

V and J are TRBV7-2 and TRBJ2-5; D perhaps matches TRBD2 (5 bases). From germline, CDR1 is SGHTA and CDR2 FQGNSA. The ends were cut back, 3 bases at V and 2 bases at J, with 13 bases in the middle. The CDR3 sequence is 15 residues long. Here the CDR3 reads CASSFGGQRQETQYF. The CDR3 nucleotides read TGTGCCAGCAGCTTTGGTGGGCAGCGGCAAGAGACCCAGTACTTC.

The V gene is TRBV28, the J gene TRBJ1-5, with D perhaps TRBD1 (5 bases). Trimming took off 7 bases at V and 4 bases at J, with 17 bases between the two ends. CDR3 length: 15 amino acids. From germline, CDR1 is MDHEN and CDR2 SYDVKM. The CDR3 here is CASTPPTARNQPQHF. CDR3 coding DNA: TGTGCCAGCACCCCCCCGACAGCAAGGAATCAGCCCCAGCATTTT.

This clone was counted once. This chain links TRBV27 with TRBJ1-1; TRBD1 matches at 8 bases. CDR3 length: 13 residues. V shed 7 bases and J 4 bases; nucleotides not matched to a gene: 5. Germline CDR1 reads MNHEY; CDR2 reads SMNVEV (reference sequence). The CDR3 is CASTRTGFTEAFF. The CDR3 DNA reads TGTGCCAGCACCAGGACAGGGTTCACTGAAGCTTTCTTT.

The V call is TRBV10-3, the J call TRBJ2-1, with a possible D match to TRBD2 (6 bases). Germline V gives CDR1 ENHRY, CDR2 SYGVKD. The length of the CDR3 is 16 residues. The ends were cut back, 0 bases at V and 7 bases at J, with 16 bases in the middle. CDR3 residues: CAISESRTTLGNEQFF. The DNA of the CDR3 is TGTGCCATCAGTGAGTCGAGGACTACCCTAGGTAATGAGCAGTTCTTC.

The chain joins TRBV5-1 to TRBJ1-1; weak D call: TRBD1 (6 bases). V was trimmed by 4 bases and J by 1 base, leaving 17 bases between them. The CDR3 contains 16 residues. Germline V lookup: CDR1 SGHRS, CDR2 YFSETQ. CDR3: CASSPLRLGQNTEAFF. The CDR3 region has the DNA TGCGCCAGCAGCCCCTTACGCCTGGGACAGAACACTGAAGCTTTCTTT.

The genes are TRBV7-9 and TRBJ2-5; no firm D call. The germline V gene has CDR1 SEHNR and CDR2 FQNEAQ (reference sequence). Trimming took 3 bases from V and 5 from J, leaving 7 bases between them. The length of the CDR3 is 12 residues. The CDR3 nucleotides read TGTGCCAGCAGCTTTTCTATGGAGACCCAGTACTTC. Amino acid sequence: CASSFSMETQYF.

The chain employs TRBV4-2 and TRBJ2-1; D is undetermined. Trimming removed 0 bases at V and 6 bases at J, with 9 bases between. The CDR3 has 14 amino acids. Germline CDR1 and CDR2: LGHNA and YNFKEQ. This CDR3 reads CASSQDAVINEQFF. The CDR3 nucleotides are TGTGCCAGCAGCCAAGATGCAGTAATCAATGAGCAGTTCTTC.

The chain links TRBV2 to TRBJ1-3; TRBD1 aligns across 8 bases. This CDR3 spans 16 amino acids. Germline V lookup: CDR1 SNHLY, CDR2 FYNNEI. V was pared by 6 bases and J by 0 bases, with 7 bases of the junction left unmatched. The CDR3 reads CASRRPTGDSGNTIYF. The CDR3 nucleotides read TGTGCCAGCAGGAGACCGACAGGGGACTCTGGAAACACCATATATTTT.

This rearrangement joins TRBV7-9 to TRBJ1-1, with 7 positions matching TRBD1. Unmatched junction bases numbered 5, after V lost 0 bases and J lost 7 bases. Germline assignment: CDR1 SEHNR and CDR2 FQNEAQ (reference sequence). The CDR3 has 14 residues. The CDR3 sequence: CASSLARTGDEAFF. CDR3 DNA: TGTGCCAGCAGCTTAGCGAGAACAGGGGATGAAGCTTTCTTT.

This chain uses TRBV9 with TRBJ1-4; 8 bases align to TRBD1. The CDR3 extends over 16 amino acids. In germline, CDR1 is SGDLS, CDR2 YYNGEE. The trim removed 0 bases at V and 7 bases at J, leaving 8 bases unmatched. CDR3 bases: TGTGCCAGCAGCGTAGACCTACAGGGGGGGAGTGAAAAACTGTTTTTT. Its protein product is CASSVDLQGGSEKLFF.

This sequence joins TRBV7-2 and TRBJ2-1; 7 nucleotides match TRBD2. The CDR3 length is 16 residues. From germline, CDR1 is SGHTA and CDR2 FQGNSA. V trimming: 3 bases; J trimming: 1 base; junction bases outside the gene matches: 6. The CDR3 spells CASSLGGGWSYNEQFF. CDR3 coding DNA: TGTGCCAGCAGCTTGGGGGGGGGATGGTCCTACAATGAGCAGTTCTTC.

The V call is TRBV28, the J call TRBJ2-7, with D unresolved. The CDR3 has 14 amino acids. Per the germline V gene, CDR1 is MDHEN and CDR2 is SYDVKM. Trimming removed 5 bases from V and 0 bases from J, with 11 bases in between. The CDR3 protein is CASSLLHSSYEQYF. DNA of the CDR3: TGTGCCAGCAGTCTCCTTCACAGCTCCTACGAGCAGTACTTC.

V usage is TRBV19 and J usage is TRBJ2-7, with TRBD1 matching over 10 bases. The germline gives CDR1 LNHDA, CDR2 SQIVND (reference sequence). Trimming cost V 5 bases and J 0 bases; bases outside gene matches: 7. This CDR3 spans 16 amino acids. CDR3 sequence: CASSARDRGPSYEQYF. The CDR3 bases are TGTGCCAGTAGTGCCCGGGACAGGGGACCCTCCTACGAGCAGTACTTC.

V usage is TRBV2 and J usage is TRBJ2-3; tentative D call: TRBD2 (7 bases). V lost 2 bases to trimming and J lost 3 bases, with 21 bases between them. Germline CDR1 is SNHLY and CDR2 is FYNNEI. The CDR3 length is 18 residues. This CDR3 reads CASSELSGGGAKTDTQYF. The CDR3, as DNA: TGTGCCAGCAGTGAACTTAGCGGAGGGGGGGCCAAAACAGATACGCAGTATTTT.

This chain joins TRBV4-1 and TRBJ2-5; 9 bases fit TRBD1. Germline lookup yields CDR1 MGHRA and CDR2 YSYEKL. The CDR3 sequence is 16 residues long. The V and J ends lost 4 bases and 5 bases, in that order; junction bases with no gene match: 11. The CDR3 reads CASSRGMGQGGETQYF. DNA for the CDR3: TGCGCCAGCAGCCGAGGAATGGGACAGGGAGGGGAGACCCAGTACTTC.

The chain links TRBV28 to TRBJ2-5; D remains ambiguous. Trimming removed 8 bases from V and 5 bases from J, with 6 bases in between. The CDR3 is made up of 10 amino acids. Germline CDR1 is MDHEN and CDR2 is SYDVKM. DNA for the CDR3: TGTGCCAGCGTCGGGGAGACCCAGTACTTC. This translates into CASVGETQYF. The entire variable domain, with the rest obtained from reference TRBV28 and TRBJ2-5, is as follows: DVKVTQSSRYLVKRTGEKVFLECVQDMDHENMFWYRQDPGLGLRLIYFSYDVKMKEKGDIPEGYSVSREKKERFSLILESASTNQTSMYLCASVGETQYFGPGTRLLVL.

This rearrangement joins TRBV5-6 to TRBJ2-5; TRBD2 is a possible D gene (5 bases). Trimming took off 3 bases at V and 5 bases at J, with 14 bases between the two ends. The CDR3 runs 14 residues. Germline-derived CDR1 and CDR2 are SGHDT and YYEEEE. The CDR3 bases are TGTGCCAGCAGCTCCATGCCCCGGAGGGAGACCCAGTACTTC. Protein sequence: CASSSMPRRETQYF.

The chain recombines TRBV30 with TRBJ2-1; 8 bases fit TRBD2. J was trimmed by 0 bases and V by 1 base; bases with no gene match: 2. This CDR3 spans 15 amino acids. Germline CDR1 GTSNPN, CDR2 SVGIG (reference sequence). Written as DNA, the CDR3 is TGTGCCTGGAGTGGGCTAGCGGGCTCCTACAATGAGCAGTTCTTC. Residues: CAWSGLAGSYNEQFF. The full variable domain, rest sourced from reference TRBV30 and TRBJ2-1, is SQTIHQWPATLVQPVGSPLSLECTVEGTSNPNLYWYRQAAGRGLQLLFYSVGIGQISSEVPQNLSASRPQDRQFILSSKKLLLSDSGFYLCAWSGLAGSYNEQFFGPGTRLTVL.

This clone was counted a single time. The V call is TRBV2, the J call TRBJ1-2; weak D call: TRBD1 (6 bases). V dropped 2 bases and J dropped 4 bases, with 11 bases sitting between them. The germline V gene encodes CDR1 SNHLY and CDR2 FYNNEI. The CDR3 loop spans 14 amino acids. The CDR3 loop reads CASSERGSRYGYTF. The DNA of the CDR3 is TGTGCCAGCAGTGAAAGGGGGAGCCGCTATGGCTACACCTTC.

This sequence joins TRBV19 and TRBJ2-1, with TRBD1 matching 7 bases. V shed 6 bases, J shed 5 bases, and the junction held 13 bases outside the gene matches. The CDR3 sequence is 16 residues long. The V gene's germline CDR1 is LNHDA and CDR2 SQIVND (reference sequence). This CDR3 reads CASSRRRTGQNNEQFF. CDR3 nucleotides: TGTGCCAGTAGCAGGAGACGGACAGGCCAAAACAATGAGCAGTTCTTC. The whole variable domain, filled in from reference TRBV19 and TRBJ2-1, reads DGGITQSPKYLFRKEGQNVTLSCEQNLNHDAMYWYRQDPGQGLRLIYYSQIVNDFQKGDIAEGYSVSREKKESFPLTVTSAQKNPTAFYLCASSRRRTGQNNEQFFGPGTRLTVL.

This clone is a singleton in its sample. The V call is TRBV18, the J call TRBJ2-7; weak D call: TRBD1 (5 bases). Germline-derived CDR1 and CDR2 are KGHSH and LQKENI. The CDR3 consists of 17 residues. The ends were cut back, 1 base at V and 3 bases at J, with 19 bases in the middle. Here the CDR3 DNA reads TGTGCCAGCTCACCACTGACAGCCCTTTCGACCGGCTACGAGCAGTACTTC. It codes for CASSPLTALSTGYEQYF.

The chain employs TRBV18 and TRBJ2-1; TRBD2 agrees at 10 bases. Germline V lookup: CDR1 KGHSH, CDR2 LQKENI. Trimming removed 6 bases from V and 2 bases from J; junction bases left unmatched: 7. The CDR3 covers 16 residues. CDR3 DNA sequence: TGTGCCAGCTCGGCCATTCTAGCGGGGGCCTACAATGAGCAGTTCTTC. Its protein product is CASSAILAGAYNEQFF.

The J gene is TRBJ1-2, the V gene TRBV6-5, with D possibly TRBD1 on 5 matching bases. CDR1 and CDR2 (germline): MNHEY, SVGAGI. Trimming removed 10 bases from V and 5 bases from J, with 17 bases in between. CDR3 length equals 13 residues. This chain's CDR3 is CATSEQDGYGYTF. CDR3 nucleotides: TGTGCCACCTCGGAACAGGACGGTTATGGCTACACCTTC.

CDR3 sequence (DNA): TGCAGCGTTGAAAGGGGACAGGGGGCGCGTGAGCAGTACTTC. Translating gives CSVERGQGAREQYF. The chain combines TRBV29-1 with TRBJ2-7; 12 bases line up with TRBD1. CDR1 and CDR2 (germline): SQVTM, ANQGSEA. The CDR3 loop spans 14 amino acids. The V segment lost 2 bases and the J segment 7 bases; nucleotides outside the gene matches: 6.

This chain connects TRBV5-4 to TRBJ2-5; 9 nucleotides match TRBD2. The CDR3 has 16 amino acids. V was pared by 1 base and J by 5 bases, with 9 bases of the junction left unmatched. The germline V gene has CDR1 SGHNT and CDR2 YYREEE (reference sequence). The CDR3 reads CASSLSAGGLGETQYF. The CDR3 nucleotides read TGTGCCAGCAGCTTGTCTGCGGGAGGGCTAGGGGAGACCCAGTACTTC.